This record looks at one TCR beta chain sequence and its context. What it binds is not known. This CDR3 contains 16 residues. Trimming removed 2 bases from V and 6 bases from J, with 19 bases in between. Germline CDR1 MGHRA, CDR2 YSYEKL. Libraries were prepared by immunoSEQ multiplex PCR; TCRdb keeps only in-frame clonotypes and omits some of them. The table records just under 65,000 clones, around 89% of them present only once. These data originate in a study of OX40 agonist ivuxolimab in advanced cancers. Whole-study findings and limits: The average count of expanded clones was higher among CD8+ T cells than among CD4+. Not determined was the antigen specificity of the expanded peripheral T cells. The 0.1-3.0 mg/kg partial responders had among the lowest clonal expansion.

The V gene is TRBV4-1, the J gene TRBJ1-2; perhaps TRBD1 as D (5 bases). The sequence was collected from an adult with an advanced solid tumor such as melanoma, head and neck, liver or kidney cancer. Sample: CD4+ or CD8+ T cells sorted from blood, taken in a trial of the OX40 agonist ivuxolimab. The CDR3 bases are TGCGCCAGCAGCCAAACGGGGCCCCGATTTACCAATGGCTACACCTTC. Translated: CASSQTGPRFTNGYTF.